Sequencing of this T cell receptor beta chain was carried out in a study of beta chain features in type 1 diabetes. Points on this clone: Its target is unknown.

V shed 3 bases and J shed 7 bases, with 10 bases lying between them. CDR3 size: 13 residues. CDR1 SGHRS and CDR2 YFSETQ come from the germline V gene. cDNA synthesis used the whole RNA isolate, giving expressed TCRB sequences. Measured with immunoSEQ multiplex PCR; TCRdb has only the in-frame clones, and not every one. The sample has approximately 170,000 clones, 6% to 9% seen once. Regarding the study as a whole: Moderate but significant shortening of TCRB CDR3s was recorded in all four CD4+ subsets from Type 1 diabetes patients.

The receptor was isolated from a man younger than 30 with type 1 diabetes. The chain has TRBV5-1 and TRBJ2-2; tentatively, D is TRBD1 (5 bases). The specimen sequenced was central memory CD4+ T cells from blood. The CDR3 nucleotides are TGCGCCAGCAGCTCACAGGATAACGGGGAGCTGTTTTTT. Protein sequence: CASSSQDNGELFF.